This T cell receptor beta chain derives from a study of T cell responses to AZD1222 COVID-19 vaccine. Study details: Second-dose schedules of about 4 or about 12 weeks were combined.

The CDR3 contains 14 residues. V was pared by 2 bases and J by 2 bases, with 0 bases of the junction left unmatched. Germline V gene lookup returns CDR1 ENHRY and CDR2 SYGVKD. Study results and limitations: Spike was spanned by vaccine-associated CD4 TCRs, which were dominant at 160-218 and 743-854. Seropositive AZD1222 recipients at baseline numbered only 5 or 6.

Comments on this clone: Its antigen is not identified.

This table comes from immunoSEQ multiplex PCR, and its TCRdb copy is limited to in-frame clones, with some not included. The sample consists of 130,000 or so clones, roughly 86% of them appearing once. This sequence was found in an adult in good health. The chain carries TRBV10-3 and TRBJ1-5; 7 nucleotides line up with TRBD1. The sample in question was peripheral blood, obtained on day 0 of AZD1222 vaccination. DNA of the CDR3: TGTGCCATCAGTGAGACAGGGGGCAATCAGCCCCAGCATTTT. Translating it yields CAISETGGNQPQHF.